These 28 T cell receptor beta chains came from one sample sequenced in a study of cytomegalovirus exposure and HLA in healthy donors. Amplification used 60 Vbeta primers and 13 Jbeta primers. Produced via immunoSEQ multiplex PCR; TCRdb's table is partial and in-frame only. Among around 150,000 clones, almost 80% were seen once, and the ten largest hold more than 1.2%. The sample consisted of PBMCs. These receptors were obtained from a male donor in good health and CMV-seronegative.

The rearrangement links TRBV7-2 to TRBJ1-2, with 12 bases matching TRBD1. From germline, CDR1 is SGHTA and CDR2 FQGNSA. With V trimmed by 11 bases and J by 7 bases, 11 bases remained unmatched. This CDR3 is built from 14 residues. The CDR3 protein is CAVSPGQGAGGYTF. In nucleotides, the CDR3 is TGTGCCGTCTCACCGGGACAGGGGGCTGGTGGCTACACCTTC.

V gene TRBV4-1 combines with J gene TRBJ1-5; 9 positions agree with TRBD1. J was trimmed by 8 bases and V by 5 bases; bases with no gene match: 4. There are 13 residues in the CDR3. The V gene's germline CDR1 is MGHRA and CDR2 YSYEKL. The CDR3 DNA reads TGCGCCAGCAGCATGGACAGGGGTGAGCCCCAGCATTTT. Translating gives CASSMDRGEPQHF.

CDR3 bases: TGTGCCAGCAGCGCACACGGGGGTGGGGGCACTGAAGCTTTCTTT. This gives the protein CASSAHGGGGTEAFF. The gene calls are TRBV7-3 and TRBJ1-1, with D maybe TRBD1 (5 bases). This CDR3 spans 15 amino acids. Trimming took 5 bases from V and 4 from J, leaving 17 bases between them. Germline V gene data show CDR1 as SGHTA and CDR2 as FQGTGA.

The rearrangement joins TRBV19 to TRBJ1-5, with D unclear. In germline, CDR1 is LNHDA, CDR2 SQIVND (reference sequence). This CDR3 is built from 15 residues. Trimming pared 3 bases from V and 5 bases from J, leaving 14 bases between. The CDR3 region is CASSIWIAADQPQHF. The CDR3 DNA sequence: TGTGCCAGTAGTATCTGGATCGCGGCGGATCAGCCCCAGCATTTT.

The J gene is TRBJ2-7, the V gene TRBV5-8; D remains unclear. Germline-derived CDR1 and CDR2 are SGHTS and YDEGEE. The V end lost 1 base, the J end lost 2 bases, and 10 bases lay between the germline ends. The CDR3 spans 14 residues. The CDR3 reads CASSLKRYPYEQYF. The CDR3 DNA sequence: TGTGCCAGCAGCTTGAAGCGATACCCCTACGAGCAGTACTTC. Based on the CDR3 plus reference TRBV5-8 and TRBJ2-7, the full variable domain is EAGVTQSPTHLIKTRGQQATLRCSPISGHTSVYWYQQALGLGLQFLLWYDEGEERNRGNFPPRFSGRQFPNYSSELNVNALELEDSALYLCASSLKRYPYEQYFGPGTRLTVT.

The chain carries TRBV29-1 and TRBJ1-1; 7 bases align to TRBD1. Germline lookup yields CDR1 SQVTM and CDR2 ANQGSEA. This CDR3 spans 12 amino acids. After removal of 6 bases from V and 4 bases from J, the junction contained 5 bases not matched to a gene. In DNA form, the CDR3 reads TGCAGCGTAAAGGGGGCGCCCACTGAAGCTTTCTTT. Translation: CSVKGAPTEAFF.

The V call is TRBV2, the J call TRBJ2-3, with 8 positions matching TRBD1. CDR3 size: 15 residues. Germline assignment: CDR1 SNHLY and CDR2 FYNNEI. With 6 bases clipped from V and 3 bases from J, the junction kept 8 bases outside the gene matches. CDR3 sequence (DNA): TGTGCCAGCAGCACCCCGACAGGGGTAACAGATACGCAGTATTTT. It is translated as CASSTPTGVTDTQYF.

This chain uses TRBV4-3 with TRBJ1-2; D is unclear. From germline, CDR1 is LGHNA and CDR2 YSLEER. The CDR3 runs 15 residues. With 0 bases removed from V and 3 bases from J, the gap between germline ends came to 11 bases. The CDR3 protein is CASSQESGVDYGYTF. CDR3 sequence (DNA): TGCGCCAGCAGCCAAGAGTCCGGGGTAGACTATGGCTACACCTTC.

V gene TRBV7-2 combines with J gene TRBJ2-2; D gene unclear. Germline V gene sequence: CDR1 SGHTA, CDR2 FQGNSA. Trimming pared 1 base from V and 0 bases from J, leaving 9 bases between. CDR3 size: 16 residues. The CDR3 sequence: CASSLVNLANTGELFF. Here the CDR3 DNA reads TGTGCCAGCAGCTTAGTCAACCTAGCGAACACCGGGGAGCTGTTTTTT.

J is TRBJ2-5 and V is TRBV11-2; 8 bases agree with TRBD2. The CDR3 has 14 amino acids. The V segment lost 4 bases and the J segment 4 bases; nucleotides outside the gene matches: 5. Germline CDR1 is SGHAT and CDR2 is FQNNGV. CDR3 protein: CASSWGSGAETQYF. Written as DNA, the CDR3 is TGTGCCAGCAGCTGGGGTAGCGGGGCAGAGACCCAGTACTTC.

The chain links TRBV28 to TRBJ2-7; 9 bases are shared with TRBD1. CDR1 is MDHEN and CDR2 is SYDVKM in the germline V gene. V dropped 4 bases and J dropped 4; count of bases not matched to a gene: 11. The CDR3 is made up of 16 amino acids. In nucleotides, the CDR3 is TGTGCCAGCAGTTCCGCGGGACAGGGAACCCTTTACGAGCAGTACTTC. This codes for CASSSAGQGTLYEQYF.

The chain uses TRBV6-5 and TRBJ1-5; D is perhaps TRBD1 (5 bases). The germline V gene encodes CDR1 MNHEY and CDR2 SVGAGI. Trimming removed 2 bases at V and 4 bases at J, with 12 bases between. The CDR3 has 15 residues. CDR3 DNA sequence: TGTGCCAGCAGTTACGGGCCGGGGGGTAATCAGCCCCAGCATTTT. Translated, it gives CASSYGPGGNQPQHF.

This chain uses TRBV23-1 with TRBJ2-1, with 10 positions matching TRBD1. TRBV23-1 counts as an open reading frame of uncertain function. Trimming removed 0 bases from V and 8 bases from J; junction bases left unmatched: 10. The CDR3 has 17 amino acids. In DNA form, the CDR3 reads TGCGCCAGCAGTCAATCGATGACAGGGGGCGCAGACGATGAGCAGTTCTTC. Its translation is CASSQSMTGGADDEQFF.

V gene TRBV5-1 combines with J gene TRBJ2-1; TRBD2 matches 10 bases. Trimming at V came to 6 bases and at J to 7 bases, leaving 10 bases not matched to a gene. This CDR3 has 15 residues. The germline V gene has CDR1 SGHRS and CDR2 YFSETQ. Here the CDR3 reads CASTYVAGGGNEQFF. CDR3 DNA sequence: TGCGCCAGCACCTATGTAGCGGGAGGTGGGAATGAGCAGTTCTTC.

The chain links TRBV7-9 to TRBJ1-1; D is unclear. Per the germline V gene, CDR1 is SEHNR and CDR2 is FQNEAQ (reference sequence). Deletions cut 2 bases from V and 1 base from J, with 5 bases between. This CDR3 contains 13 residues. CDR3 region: CASSLNRNTEAFF. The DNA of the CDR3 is TGTGCCAGCAGCTTAAACAGGAACACTGAAGCTTTCTTT.

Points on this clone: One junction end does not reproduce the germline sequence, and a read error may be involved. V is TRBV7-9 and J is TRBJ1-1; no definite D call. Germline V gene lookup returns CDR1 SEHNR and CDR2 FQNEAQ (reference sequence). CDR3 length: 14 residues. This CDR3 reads CSSSLSTSNTEAFF. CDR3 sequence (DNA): TGTTCCAGCAGCCTCTCGACATCAAACACTGAAGCTTTCTTT.

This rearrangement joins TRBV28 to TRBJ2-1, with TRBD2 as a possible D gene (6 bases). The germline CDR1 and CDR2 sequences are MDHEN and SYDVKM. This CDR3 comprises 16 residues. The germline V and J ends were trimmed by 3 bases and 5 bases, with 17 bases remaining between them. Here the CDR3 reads CASSLWAGKVDNEQFF. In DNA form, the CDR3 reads TGTGCCAGCAGTTTGTGGGCGGGAAAGGTGGACAATGAGCAGTTCTTC.

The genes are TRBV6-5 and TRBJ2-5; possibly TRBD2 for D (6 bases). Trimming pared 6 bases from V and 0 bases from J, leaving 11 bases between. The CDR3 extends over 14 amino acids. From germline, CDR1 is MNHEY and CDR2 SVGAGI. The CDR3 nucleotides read TGTGCCAGCAGGTCCCGGGGGTACCAAGAGACCCAGTACTTC. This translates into CASRSRGYQETQYF.

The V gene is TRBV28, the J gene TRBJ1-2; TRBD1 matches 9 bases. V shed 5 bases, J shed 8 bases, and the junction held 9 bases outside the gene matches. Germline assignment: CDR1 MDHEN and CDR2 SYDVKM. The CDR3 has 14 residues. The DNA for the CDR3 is TGTGCCAGCAGTAGGACCGGGACAGGGAAAGGCTACACCTTC. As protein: CASSRTGTGKGYTF.

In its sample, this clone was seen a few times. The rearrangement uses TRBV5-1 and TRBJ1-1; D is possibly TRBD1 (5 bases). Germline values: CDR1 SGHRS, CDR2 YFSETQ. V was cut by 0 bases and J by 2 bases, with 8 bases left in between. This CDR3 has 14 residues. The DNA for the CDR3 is TGCGCCAGCAGCTTGGAACAGGCTAACACTGAAGCTTTCTTT. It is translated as CASSLEQANTEAFF. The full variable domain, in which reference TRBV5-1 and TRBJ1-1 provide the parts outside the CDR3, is KAGVTQTPRYLIKTRGQQVTLSCSPISGHRSVSWYQQTPGQGLQFLFEYFSETQRNKGNFPGRFSGRQFSNSRSEMNVSTLELGDSALYLCASSLEQANTEAFFGQGTRLTVV.

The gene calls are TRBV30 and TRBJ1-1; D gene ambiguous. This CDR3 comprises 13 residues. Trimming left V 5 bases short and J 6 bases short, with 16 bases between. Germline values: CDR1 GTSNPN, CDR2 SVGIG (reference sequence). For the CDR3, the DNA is TGTGCCTGGGTGTCGGGAAGCGAGGCTGAAGCTTTCTTT. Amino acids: CAWVSGSEAEAFF.

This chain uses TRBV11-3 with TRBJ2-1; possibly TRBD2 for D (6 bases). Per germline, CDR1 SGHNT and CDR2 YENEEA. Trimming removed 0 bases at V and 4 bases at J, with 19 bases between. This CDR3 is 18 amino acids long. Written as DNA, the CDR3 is TGTGCCAGCAGCTTAGATCAAGGCGGGACCGGATCTTACAATGAGCAGTTCTTC. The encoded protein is CASSLDQGGTGSYNEQFF.

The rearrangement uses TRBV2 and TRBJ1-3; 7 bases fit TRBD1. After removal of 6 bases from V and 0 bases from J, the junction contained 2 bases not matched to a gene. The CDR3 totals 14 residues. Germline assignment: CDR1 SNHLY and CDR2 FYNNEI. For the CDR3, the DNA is TGTGCCAGCAGGACAGGGTTCTCTGGAAACACCATATATTTT. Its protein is CASRTGFSGNTIYF. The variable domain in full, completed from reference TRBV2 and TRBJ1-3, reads EPEVTQTPSHQVTQMGQEVILRCVPISNHLYFYWYRQILGQKVEFLVSFYNNEISEKSEIFDDQFSVERPDGSNFTLKIRSTKLEDSAMYFCASRTGFSGNTIYFGEGSWLTVV.

In DNA form, the CDR3 reads TGTGCCATCAGTCGACAGGACAACTATGGCTACACCTTC. Translated: CAISRQDNYGYTF. The V and J genes are TRBV10-3 and TRBJ1-2; weak D call: TRBD1 (6 bases). V lost 5 bases and J lost 2, with 9 bases in between. The germline gives CDR1 ENHRY, CDR2 SYGVKD. The length of the CDR3 is 13 residues.

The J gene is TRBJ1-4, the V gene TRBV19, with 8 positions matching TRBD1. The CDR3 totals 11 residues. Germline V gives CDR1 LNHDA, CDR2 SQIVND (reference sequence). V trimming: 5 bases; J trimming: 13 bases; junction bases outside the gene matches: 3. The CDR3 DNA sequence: TGTGCCAGTAGTGGAACAGGGGGACTGTTTTTT. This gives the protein CASSGTGGLFF.

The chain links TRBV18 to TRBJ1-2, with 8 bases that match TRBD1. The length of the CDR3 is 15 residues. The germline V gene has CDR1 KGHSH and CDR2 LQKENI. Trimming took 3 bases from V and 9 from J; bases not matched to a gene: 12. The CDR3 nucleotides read TGTGCCAGCTCACCGGGACAGGACACATTTGGTAGCTACACCTTC. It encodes CASSPGQDTFGSYTF.

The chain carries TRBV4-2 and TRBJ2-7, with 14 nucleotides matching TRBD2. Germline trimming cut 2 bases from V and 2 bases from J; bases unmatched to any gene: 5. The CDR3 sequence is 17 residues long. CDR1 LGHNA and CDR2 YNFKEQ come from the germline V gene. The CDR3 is CASSQNGLAGGTYEQYF. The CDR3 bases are TGTGCCAGCAGCCAAAATGGACTAGCGGGGGGTACCTACGAGCAGTACTTC.

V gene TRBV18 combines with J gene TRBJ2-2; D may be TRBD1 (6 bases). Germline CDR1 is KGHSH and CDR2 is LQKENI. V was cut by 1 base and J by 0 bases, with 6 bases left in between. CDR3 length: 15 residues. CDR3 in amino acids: CASSPQGANTGELFF. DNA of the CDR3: TGTGCCAGCTCACCACAGGGGGCGAACACCGGGGAGCTGTTTTTT.